Listed below are T cell receptor beta chains from one sample, sequenced in a study of cytomegalovirus exposure and HLA in healthy donors. TCRdb keeps only in-frame clones here, not all; method: immunoSEQ multiplex PCR. The table lists some 110,000 clones, around 67% of them singletons, with 4.8% in the top ten. The sample taken for sequencing was PBMCs. These receptor sequences come from a man in his sixties in good health and CMV-seropositive. Both conserved end residues are part of each CDR3. Each record gives: D gene, clone size, J gene, V gene, CDR3 DNA, CDR3 protein. The D gene is left open where the match is weak. Not every row has a clone size; where given, it reads once, few, many or a size class.

>TRBD1|-|TRBJ2-7|TRBV19
TGTGCCAGTAGTCGGGACAGCTACTACGAGCAGTACTTC
CASSRDSYYEQYF
>TRBD1|-|TRBJ1-2|TRBV5-1
TGCGCCAGCAGCCGGGACAGCTCCTATGGCTACACCTTC
CASSRDSSYGYTF
>-|-|TRBJ1-2|TRBV6-5
TGTGCCAGCAGTCCGGGCCCGGGGGACTATGGCTACACCTTC
CASSPGPGDYGYTF
>TRBD2|-|TRBJ2-1|TRBV7-3
TGTGCCAGCAGCCATCCGAGCGGGAACAATGAGCAGTTCTTC
CASSHPSGNNEQFF
>-|few|TRBJ1-1|TRBV5-1
TGCGCCAGCAGCCAGGAGGGGCCAGGGAGGCGAGCTTTCTTT
CASSQEGPGRRAFF
>TRBD1|-|TRBJ2-1|TRBV6-1
TGTGCCGTACAGGGGGCAATGGGTAATGAGCAGTTCTTC
CAVQGAMGNEQFF
>TRBD1|-|TRBJ1-6|TRBV4-1
TGCGCCAGCAGCCAATATGGGACAGATAATTCACCCCTCCACTTT
CASSQYGTDNSPLHF
>TRBD1|-|TRBJ2-7|TRBV2
TGTGCCAGCAGCGCGACAGGGACGGGCGAGCAGTACTTC
CASSATGTGEQYF
>TRBD1|-|TRBJ1-1|TRBV2
TGTGCCAGCAGCGGACAGGCCGGGGACACTGAAGCTTTCTTT
CASSGQAGDTEAFF
>-|once|TRBJ1-2|TRBV11-1
TGTGCCAGCAGCTTCGCCGACAATCCCTACTATGGCTACACCTTC
CASSFADNPYYGYTF
>TRBD2|-|TRBJ2-3|TRBV19
TGTGCCAGTAGTATTTCTAGCGGGCGCGATACGCAGTATTTT
CASSISSGRDTQYF
>-|few|TRBJ2-7|TRBV6-1
TGTGCCAGCAGTCCCGGGGGAAGCGAATACGAGCAGTACTTC
CASSPGGSEYEQYF
>-|-|TRBJ2-7|TRBV10-1
TGCGCCAGCAGTCGAAAACCGGGTGACGAGCAGTACTTC
CASSRKPGDEQYF
>TRBD1|-|TRBJ1-1|TRBV6-1
TGTGCCAGCAGGTCGGACAGGGGCCCTGAAGCTTTCTTT
CASRSDRGPEAFF
>TRBD1|-|TRBJ1-2|TRBV2
TGTGCCAGCAGTCCAGAGGCGACAGGGGGCTATGGCTACACCTTC
CASSPEATGGYGYTF
>-|-|TRBJ2-7|TRBV5-1
TGCGCCAGCAGCTTGGCCGGTGGGGCGCATGAGCAGTACTTC
CASSLAGGAHEQYF
>-|-|TRBJ2-5|TRBV28
TGTGCCAGCACTCGGGGTGGGGAGACCCAGTACTTC
CASTRGGETQYF
>TRBD1|-|TRBJ2-6|TRBV2
TGTGCCAGCAGTGAAATGTTGACAGGGGGCTCTGGGGCCAACGTCCTGACTTTC
CASSEMLTGGSGANVLTF
>TRBD2|few|TRBJ2-5|TRBV19
TGTGCCAGTTCAGCGGGGGATCAAGAGACCCAGTACTTC
CASSAGDQETQYF
>-|-|TRBJ1-2|TRBV6-6
TGTGCCAGCAGTTCCGGGATTAACTATGGCTACACCTTC
CASSSGINYGYTF
>-|-|TRBJ2-7|TRBV5-6
TGTGCCAGCAGCCCCCCGCGGGGGCGACGCGAGCAGTACTTC
CASSPPRGRREQYF
>TRBD1|-|TRBJ1-6|TRBV30
TGTGCCTGGAACGACAGGGCTAATTCACCCCTCCACTTT
CAWNDRANSPLHF
>-|-|TRBJ2-1|TRBV6-5
TGTGCCAGCAGTTACGAGCCTAGAACCTACAATGAGCAGTTCTTC
CASSYEPRTYNEQFF
>-|-|TRBJ2-7|TRBV14
TGTGCCAGCAGCCAAGTGGGCAGCTACGAGCAGTACTTC
CASSQVGSYEQYF
>TRBD1|few|TRBJ2-2|TRBV5-1
TGCGCCAGCAGCTTGGCCGGGACAGCAAACACCGGGGAGCTGTTTTTT
CASSLAGTANTGELFF
>TRBD2|-|TRBJ2-3|TRBV4-1
TGCGCCAGCAGCCAATTAGCGGGTAGCACAGATACGCAGTATTTT
CASSQLAGSTDTQYF
>-|-|TRBJ1-3|TRBV5-6
TGTGCCAGCAGCTTGGCGGGTCAGGGTGGACACACCATATATTTT
CASSLAGQGGHTIYF
>-|-|TRBJ2-7|TRBV5-1
TGCGCCAGCAGCTCGATTCCTTCCCAGGGGGGAGAGCAGTACTTC
CASSSIPSQGGEQYF
>-|-|TRBJ2-2|TRBV6-6
TGTGCCAGCAGTACCATAAGCAGCCACTACCCCGGGGAGCTGTTTTTT
CASSTISSHYPGELFF
>TRBD1|-|TRBJ1-2|TRBV14
TGTGCCAGCAGCCCCTCCGGGACAGGGCACTATGGCTACACCTTC
CASSPSGTGHYGYTF
>-|few|TRBJ2-7|TRBV9
TGTGCCAGCAGCGTAGACCCAACCCCCTACTACGAGCAGTACTTC
CASSVDPTPYYEQYF
>TRBD1|-|TRBJ1-5|TRBV30
TGTGCCTGGACCCGGACAGGGGGTTCAGAGCCCCAGCATTTT
CAWTRTGGSEPQHF
>-|-|TRBJ2-7|TRBV19
TGTGCCACTAGCTCCGAGCAGTACTTC
CATSSEQYF
>-|-|TRBJ1-1|TRBV10-1
TGCGCCAGCAGTGCTCAACACAACACTGAAGCTTTCTTT
CASSAQHNTEAFF
>TRBD1|-|TRBJ2-7|TRBV18
TGTGCCAGCTCACCGGGACAGGGGTACAACGAGCAGTACTTC
CASSPGQGYNEQYF
>-|few|TRBJ1-1|TRBV2
TGTGCCAGTTTTGCGACGGCTCAGGGCACTGAAGCTTTCTTT
CASFATAQGTEAFF
>-|once|TRBJ1-3|TRBV7-7
TGTGCTAGCAGCTTAGGGAGTGGAGACACCATATATTTT
CASSLGSGDTIYF
>-|-|TRBJ1-4|TRBV9
TGTGCCAGCAGTTCCGGGACACAGCGTGAAAAACTGTTTTTT
CASSSGTQREKLFF
>TRBD2|-|TRBJ2-2|TRBV2
TGTGCCAGCAGGCCTAGCGGGGGGGTCGGCGGGGAGCTGTTTTTT
CASRPSGGVGGELFF
>TRBD1|-|TRBJ1-6|TRBV30
TGTGCCTGGAGCCGGGGACAGGAGGATTCACCCCTCCACTTT
CAWSRGQEDSPLHF
>TRBD1|-|TRBJ1-1|TRBV6-1
TGTGCCAGCAGTGAATACACAGGGGGGGAGAACACTGAAGCTTTCTTT
CASSEYTGGENTEAFF
>TRBD1|-|TRBJ1-5|TRBV28
TGTGCCAGCAGGGGACAGGCACTAAGGGGGCCCCAGCATTTT
CASRGQALRGPQHF
>TRBD1|-|TRBJ2-7|TRBV2
TGTGCCGGCGGACAGGGAAGAAGTGAGCAGTACTTC
CAGGQGRSEQYF
>TRBD1|-|TRBJ1-5|TRBV6-6
TGTGCCAGCAGTTCCCCGGGACAGGTCAATCAGCCCCAGCATTTT
CASSSPGQVNQPQHF
>TRBD1|-|TRBJ2-7|TRBV5-1
TGCGCCAGCAGCTTGAGTACAGGGGGCACTACAACCTACGAGCAGTACTTC
CASSLSTGGTTTYEQYF
>-|-|TRBJ2-7|TRBV28
TGTGCCAGCAATTCTACAGGGCTCCCCTCGTACGAGCAGTACTTC
CASNSTGLPSYEQYF
>-|-|TRBJ1-5|TRBV28
TGTGCCAGCCGCTTGGGTAGCCGGAATCAGCCCCAGCATTTT
CASRLGSRNQPQHF
>-|-|TRBJ2-7|TRBV28
TGTGCCAGCGGGGGACAAAACTCCTACGAGCAGTACTTC
CASGGQNSYEQYF
>-|-|TRBJ1-1|TRBV5-6
TGTGCCAGCAGCTTGGCCAGGGGCAGAGAAGCTTTCTTT
CASSLARGREAFF
>TRBD2|-|TRBJ2-3|TRBV6-1
TGTGCCAGCAGTGAATTCGCTAGCGTTCGGGAGGCGCAGTATTTT
CASSEFASVREAQYF
>TRBD1|few|TRBJ2-4|TRBV7-3
TGTGCCAGCAGCTCCGGGACAGGGGACGGCATTCAGTACTTC
CASSSGTGDGIQYF
>-|-|TRBJ2-5|TRBV14
TGTGCCAGCAGCCAAGAGTCACCCAGTGTGGAGACCCAGTACTTC
CASSQESPSVETQYF
>TRBD2|few|TRBJ2-3|TRBV10-1
TGCGCCAGCAGTGACGGGGGGGAGACAGATACGCAGTATTTT
CASSDGGETDTQYF
>-|-|TRBJ2-3|TRBV7-6
TGTGCCAGCAGCTCGGACAGTAGCAGCACAGATACGCAGTATTTT
CASSSDSSSTDTQYF
>TRBD2|-|TRBJ2-7|TRBV2
TGTGCCAGCAGTGACGATGCAGGGGAGCTAGCGGGGGACCCCTTC
CASSDDAGELAGDPF
>TRBD2|-|TRBJ2-7|TRBV18
TGTGCCAGCTCACCTGCGGGGGGTAGCTCCTACGAGCAGTACTTC
CASSPAGGSSYEQYF
>-|-|TRBJ2-7|TRBV7-9
TGTGCCAGCAGCCCCAGACCGGGTCTTGAGCAGTACTTC
CASSPRPGLEQYF
>-|few|TRBJ1-1|TRBV28
TGTGCCAGCAGCCTCCGGGTGAACACTGAAGCTTTCTTT
CASSLRVNTEAFF
>TRBD1|-|TRBJ1-2|TRBV6-5
TGTGCCAGCCCGGACAGGGCTAACTATGGCTACACCTTC
CASPDRANYGYTF